This T cell receptor beta chain emerged from a study of shared clonotypes between healthy human individuals. TCRdb's table, derived via immunoSEQ multiplex PCR, lists solely in-frame clones and lacks some. The table has fewer than 850,000 clones, around 91% seen once. The CDR3 length is 15 residues. Per germline, CDR1 SQVTM and CDR2 ANQGSEA. The ends lost 0 bases at V and 5 bases at J; junction bases unmatched: 9. Nashville, Tennessee was home to all donors, who were Caucasian adults. This receptor was taken from a young man in good health. Some clones in this sample may be carry-over from other donors' samples. The chain is built from TRBV29-1 and TRBJ2-7; 8 positions agree with TRBD2. Sequencing was done on a sample of memory CD8+ T cells from PBMCs. The subset is: CD45RO+ cells pooled with CCR7-negative TemRA cells. The CDR3 sequence is CSVEEVGRAAHEQYF. The CDR3 DNA follows: TGCAGCGTTGAAGAAGTCGGGAGGGCCGCCCACGAGCAGTACTTC.